The present T cell receptor beta chain was sequenced within a study of T-cell reconstitution after alpha-beta-depleted transplantation in children. Study-wide points: Day-60 TCRbeta diversity that was high in some patients was derived from surviving recipient T cells and thymic progenitors.

CDR1 SGHRS and CDR2 YFSETQ come from the germline V gene. The CDR3 has 15 residues. The J segment lost 1 base and the V segment lost 0 bases, leaving 2 bases of the junction unmatched. Molecular barcoding with unique molecular identifiers was used for the TCRbeta library. TCRdb analysed the PCR reads with MiXCR anew, one entry per CDR3 protein. The table has around 270,000 distinct CDR3 sequences, 10% seen once. This clonotype was observed at least ten times. Antigen: not known. This TCR came from a boy in the first two years of life with acute myeloid leukemia, due to receive a stem cell transplant. The chain combines TRBV5-1 with TRBJ2-5, with 8 bases that match TRBD1. This specimen was PBMCs, taken before TCRalphabeta/CD19-depleted stem cell transplant. CDR3 coding DNA: TGCGCCAGCAGCTTGGACGGACAGGGCCAAGAGACCCAGTACTTC. It yields the protein CASSLDGQGQETQYF.